This TCR beta chain came from a study of T cell responses to AZD1222 COVID-19 vaccine. Overall study findings and caveats: Donors, mostly white British, included more females; clonal diversity was possibly underestimated. Repertoire sampling happened only post peak T cell response. Nearly half of unique spike-specific TCRs reportedly avoided B.1.351 and B.1.1.7 mutated regions.

Second doses were pooled across both intervals (about 4 or about 12 weeks). The assay was immunoSEQ multiplex PCR, and TCRdb's table has in-frame clones only and misses some. The data hold 120,000 or so clones, with 65% to 90% observed a single time. CDR3 size: 15 residues. V was clipped by 4 bases and J by 7 bases, with 16 bases between them. The V gene's germline CDR1 is KGHDR and CDR2 SFDVKD. As concerns this clone: Antigen: not known.

Here the sequenced sample was peripheral blood, taken 28 days after the second AZD1222 dose. J is TRBJ2-1 and V is TRBV24-1; D is perhaps TRBD2 (6 bases). This clonotype was sampled from an adult who received the AZD1222 COVID-19 vaccine. CDR3 amino acids: CATSDGGSLGNEQFF. The CDR3 DNA is TGTGCCACCAGTGACGGGGGATCGTTGGGGAATGAGCAGTTCTTC.